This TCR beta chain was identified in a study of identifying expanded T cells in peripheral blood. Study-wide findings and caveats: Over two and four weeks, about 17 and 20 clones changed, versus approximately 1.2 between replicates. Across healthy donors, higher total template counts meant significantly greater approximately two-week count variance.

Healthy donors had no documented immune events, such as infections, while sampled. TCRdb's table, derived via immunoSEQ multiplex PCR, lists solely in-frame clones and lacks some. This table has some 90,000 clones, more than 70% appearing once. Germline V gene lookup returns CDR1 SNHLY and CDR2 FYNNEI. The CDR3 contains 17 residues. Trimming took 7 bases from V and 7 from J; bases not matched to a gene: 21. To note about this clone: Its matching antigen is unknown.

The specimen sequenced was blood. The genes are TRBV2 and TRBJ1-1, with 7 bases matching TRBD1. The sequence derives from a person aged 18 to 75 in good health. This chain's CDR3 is CASTRGTGVGGGFEAFF. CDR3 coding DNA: TGTGCCAGCACCCGAGGTACAGGGGTGGGGGGCGGCTTTGAAGCTTTCTTT.